Only one count was recorded for the clone carrying this T cell receptor (beta chain). These data belong to a study of OX40 agonist ivuxolimab in advanced cancers. Study-wide background: Partial responses were observed in three patients, of whom one had hepatocellular carcinoma and two had cutaneous melanoma.

The V end lost 6 bases, the J end lost 2 bases, and 11 bases lay between the germline ends. The CDR3 runs to 15 residues. Germline V gene lookup returns CDR1 MNHEY and CDR2 SMNVEV (reference sequence). Sequencing used immunoSEQ multiplex PCR; TCRdb keeps in-frame clones, though not all of them. The table shows some 62,000 clones, with under 95% occurring only once. This clonotype was obtained from an adult with an advanced solid tumor such as melanoma, head and neck, liver or kidney cancer. The rearrangement joins TRBV27 to TRBJ2-6, with a weak D call TRBD2 (5 bases). The material sequenced was CD4+ or CD8+ T cells sorted from blood, taken in a trial of the OX40 agonist ivuxolimab. Here the CDR3 DNA reads TGTGCCAGCAGCCTCGGGGTAGCTGGGGCCAACGTCCTGACTTTC. Amino acids: CASSLGVAGANVLTF. Looking up the rest from reference TRBV27 and TRBJ2-6 gives the full variable domain: EAQVTQNPRYLITVTGKKLTVTCSQNMNHEYMSWYRQDPGLGLRQIYYSMNVEVTDKGDVPEGYKVSRKEKRNFPLILESPSPNQTSLYFCASSLGVAGANVLTFGAGSRLTVL.